The clone carrying this T cell receptor (beta chain) has a count of ten or more. Its cognate antigen is unknown. V lost 6 bases to trimming and J lost 3 bases, with 22 bases between them. Germline V lookup: CDR1 MNHNS, CDR2 SASEGT. This CDR3 spans 17 amino acids. These data are taken from a study of T cells in Graves' hyperthyroidism and ophthalmopathy. Amplified regions were TCR beta CDR3 sequences from RNA transcripts. Using the HTBI primer set, a first-round RT-PCR was run on the TCR CDR3. TCRdb used MiXCR to reprocess the multiplex PCR reads, holding one entry per CDR3 protein. The sample includes 500,000 to 650,000 distinct CDR3 sequences, more than 15% of them seen just once. Points from the study as a whole: Separation of ophthalmopathy from stable hyperthyroidism was achieved by a 13 V-J model. Blood also held most thyroid clonotypes expanded beyond 0.001.

The PBMCs studied were ones that came from 10 ml fresh peripheral blood. The rearrangement joins TRBV6-1 to TRBJ2-3; TRBD1 might be the D (6 bases). This TCR derives from a woman aged 18-29 years with Graves' ophthalmopathy. The sample taken for sequencing was blood. The CDR3 reads CASSYRRDIYPTDTQYF. CDR3 nucleotides: TGTGCCAGCAGCTACCGCCGGGACATCTACCCTACAGATACGCAGTATTTT.